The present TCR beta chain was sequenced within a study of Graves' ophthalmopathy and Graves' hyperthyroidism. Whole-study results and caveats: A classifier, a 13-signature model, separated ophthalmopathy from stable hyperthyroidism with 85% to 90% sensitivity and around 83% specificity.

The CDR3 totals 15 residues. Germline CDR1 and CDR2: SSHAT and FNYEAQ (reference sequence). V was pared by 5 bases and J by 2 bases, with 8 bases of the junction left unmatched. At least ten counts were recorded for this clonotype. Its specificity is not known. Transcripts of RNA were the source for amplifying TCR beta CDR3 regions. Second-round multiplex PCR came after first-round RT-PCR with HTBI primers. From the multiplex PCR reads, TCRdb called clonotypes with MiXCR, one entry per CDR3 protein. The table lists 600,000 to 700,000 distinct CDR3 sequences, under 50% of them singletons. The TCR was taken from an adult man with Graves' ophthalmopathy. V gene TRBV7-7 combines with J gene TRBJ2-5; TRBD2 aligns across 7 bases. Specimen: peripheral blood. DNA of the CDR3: TGTGCCAGCAGCCCCACTAGCGCGTTTCAAGAGACCCAGTACTTC. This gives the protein CASSPTSAFQETQYF.